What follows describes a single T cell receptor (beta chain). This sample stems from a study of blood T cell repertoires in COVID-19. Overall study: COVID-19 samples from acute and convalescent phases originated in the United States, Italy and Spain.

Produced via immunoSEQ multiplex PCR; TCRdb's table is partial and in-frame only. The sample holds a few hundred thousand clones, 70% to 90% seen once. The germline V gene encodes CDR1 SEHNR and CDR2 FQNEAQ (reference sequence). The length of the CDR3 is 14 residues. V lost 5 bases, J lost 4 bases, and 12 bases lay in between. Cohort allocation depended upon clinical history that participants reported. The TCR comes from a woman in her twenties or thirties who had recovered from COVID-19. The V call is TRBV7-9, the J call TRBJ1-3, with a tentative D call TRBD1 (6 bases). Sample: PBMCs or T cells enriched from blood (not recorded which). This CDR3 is CASSPRTVGNTIYF. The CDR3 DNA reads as TGTGCCAGCAGCCCACGGACAGTAGGAAACACCATATATTTT.